Sequencing of this T cell receptor (beta chain) was carried out in a study of human T cells and chemical hapten exposure. Time point meaning: pre-sensitization, week 0. Treatment noted: therapeutic diphenylcyclopropenone sensitization with weekly scalp DPC. It was from unfractionated whole blood that total RNA was extracted. The CDR3 length is 14 residues. Germline values: CDR1 DFQATT, CDR2 SNEGSKA (reference sequence). V was clipped by 3 bases and J by 4 bases, with 16 bases between them. TCRdb passed the RACE reads through MiXCR, listing each CDR3 protein once. The profile shows roughly 250,000 distinct CDR3 sequences, about 8.1% of them singletons. The table lists this clonotype with a few counts.

The clonotype originates from a woman aged 40-49 years with alopecia areata. Some clones in this sample may be carry-over from other donors' samples. This specimen was whole blood, taken in connection with sensitization to the hapten diphenylcyclopropenone (DPC). This chain connects TRBV20-1 to TRBJ2-7, with a possible D match to TRBD2 (6 bases). CDR3 in amino acids: CSASMVRGKYEQYF. The CDR3 nucleotides are TGCAGTGCTAGTATGGTGCGGGGAAAGTACGAGCAGTACTTC.